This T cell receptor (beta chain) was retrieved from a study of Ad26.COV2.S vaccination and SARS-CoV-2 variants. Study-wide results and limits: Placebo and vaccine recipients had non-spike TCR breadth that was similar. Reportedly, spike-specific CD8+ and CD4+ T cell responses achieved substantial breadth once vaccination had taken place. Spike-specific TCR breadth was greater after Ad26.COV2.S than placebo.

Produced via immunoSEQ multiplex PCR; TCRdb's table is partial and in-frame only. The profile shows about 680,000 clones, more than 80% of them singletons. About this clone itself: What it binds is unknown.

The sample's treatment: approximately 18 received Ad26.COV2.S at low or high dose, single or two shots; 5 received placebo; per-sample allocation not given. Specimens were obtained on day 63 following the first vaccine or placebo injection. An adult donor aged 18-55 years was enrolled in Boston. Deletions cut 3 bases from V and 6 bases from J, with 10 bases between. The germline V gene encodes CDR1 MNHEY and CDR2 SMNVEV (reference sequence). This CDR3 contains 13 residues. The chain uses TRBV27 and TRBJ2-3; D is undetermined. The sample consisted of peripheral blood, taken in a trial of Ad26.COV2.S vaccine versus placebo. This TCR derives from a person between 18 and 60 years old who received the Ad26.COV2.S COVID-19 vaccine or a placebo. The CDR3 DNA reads TGTGCCAGCAGTTTGGTAGGGCTCGATACGCAGTATTTT. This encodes CASSLVGLDTQYF.